This T cell receptor (beta chain) was documented in a study of shared clonotypes between healthy human individuals. CDR1 is MNHEY and CDR2 is SMNVEV in the germline V gene (reference sequence). This CDR3 is 12 amino acids long. After removal of 5 bases from V and 5 bases from J, the junction contained 2 bases not matched to a gene. Positively selected for CCR7, the CD45RO-negative cells used as naive CD8 cells excluded terminally differentiated effector memory CD45RA+ cells. The study drew its donors from healthy HIV-negative adults without recent acute infections or vaccinations. TCRdb's table, derived via immunoSEQ multiplex PCR, lists solely in-frame clones and lacks some. Of approximately 2,000,000 clones listed, 85% to 95% are singletons. About this clone itself: Other DNA sequences from this sample encode an identical CDR3 as well.

The sequencing sample was made of naive CD8+ T cells from PBMCs. The receptor's source is a man aged 18 to 29 in good health. Some clones in this sample may be carry-over from other donors' samples. The chain couples TRBV27 to TRBJ1-2; 7 bases align to TRBD1. The CDR3 spells CASSPTGYGYTF. For the CDR3, the DNA is TGTGCCAGCAGTCCGACAGGGTATGGCTACACCTTC.